This entry describes one T cell receptor beta chain. Antigen: not known. Blood was drawn once from each donor into heparinised tubes. The draws averaged around 0.12 L. CDR3 length equals 15 residues. Germline assignment: CDR1 SGHDN and CDR2 FVKESK. With 4 bases clipped from V and 3 bases from J, the junction kept 7 bases outside the gene matches. The whole isolated RNA underwent reverse transcription, so sequencing captured expressed TCRB transcripts. Data came from immunoSEQ multiplex PCR; TCRdb stores just in-frame clones and leaves some out. The sample lists 150,000 to 200,000 clones, around 63% seen once, with around 0.096% in the top ten. The data derive from a study of beta chain features in type 1 diabetes. Study as a whole: No age, gender or cell yield differences were seen between patients and healthy donors. Overall study results and limits: A moderate, significant TCRB CDR3 shortening appeared in type 1 diabetes across four CD4+ subsets. Reads derived from cDNA could over-represent cells showing high TCR expression.

The source is a man aged 25 to 40 with type 1 diabetes. V is TRBV14 and J is TRBJ2-7; 9 bases agree with TRBD1. Sequences were obtained from naive CD4+ T cells from blood. The CDR3 loop is CASSPLDRGYYEQYF. As DNA, the CDR3 is TGTGCCAGCAGCCCCCTCGACAGGGGGTACTACGAGCAGTACTTC.